Listed here is a single T cell receptor beta chain. Antigen specificity is unknown. The protocol was immunoSEQ multiplex PCR, while the TCRdb copy is restricted to in-frame clones and leaves out a portion. The sample carries about 110,000 clones, roughly 86% recorded once. The data originate from a study of T cell responses to AZD1222 COVID-19 vaccine. Study-wide findings and caveats: The sample set comprised mostly white British donors with more females, and clonal diversity was possibly underestimated. Unmutated variant regions reportedly attract nearly half of all spike-specific TCRs.

The trim removed 4 bases at V and 2 bases at J, leaving 12 bases unmatched. CDR1 and CDR2 from the germline V gene are SGDLS and YYNGEE. This CDR3 contains 17 residues. V gene TRBV9 combines with J gene TRBJ1-2; 9 nucleotides align to TRBD1. The receptor was derived from an adult in good health. Specimen: peripheral blood, collected on day 0 of MenACWY control vaccination. DNA for the CDR3: TGTGCCAGCAGCCAGGGCCGGGACAGGGTACCCAACTATGGCTACACCTTC. It yields the protein CASSQGRDRVPNYGYTF.